This entry describes one T cell receptor beta chain. The data are from a study of shared clonotypes between healthy human individuals. J was trimmed by 8 bases and V by 4 bases; bases with no gene match: 11. Per germline, CDR1 MGHDK and CDR2 SYGVNS. CDR3 length: 17 residues. Execution of the assay was at deep level. Here immunoSEQ multiplex PCR was the method, and the copy in TCRdb shows in-frame clones only, minus some. Altogether about 110,000 clones are present, roughly two thirds being singletons, with the ten largest covering around 24%. V gene TRBV25-1 combines with J gene TRBJ2-4, with 13 bases aligning to TRBD2. Sequencing input: memory CD8+ T cells sorted from blood. Subset denoted: CD45RO+ cells pooled with CCR7-negative TemRA cells. The source is a woman aged 30 to 39 in good health. CDR3 in DNA: TGTGCCAGCAGTGGTTCGACTAGCGGGAGGTTTAAGGACATTCAGTACTTC. Protein product: CASSGSTSGRFKDIQYF.